The sequence of this TCR beta chain was determined in a study of cytomegalovirus exposure and HLA in healthy donors (TCRdb year 2017). Some background on the complete study: A later analysis indicated that the roughly 120 validation repertoires were generated on the platform also employed for the approximately 700 repertoires of the first cohort. In addition to the first cohort of about 650 subjects, a separate validation cohort of 120 different subjects was used. To predict cytomegalovirus infection status, the study brought together high-throughput TCR immunosequencing, statistical association of individual TCRs with disease status, and machine learning. The study was designed to test whether signatures of past pathogen exposure could be identified by cataloging public T cell receptors.

From V the trimming removes 1 base and from J it removes 3 bases, while the gene matches leave 5 bases of the junction unaccounted for. Looking up the germline V gene yields CDR1 SGHDT and CDR2 YYEEEE. Including cysteine and phenylalanine, the CDR3 has 15 amino acids. The sequence is cut down to CDR3 DNA, 45 bases in frame from base 1. Regarding this clone: Its antigen has not been determined. Base qualities are not provided; no much larger clone lies one nucleotide away.

The receptor library was made with the immunoSEQ multiplex PCR assay. The source study handled its data this way. A statistical classification framework was built for diagnosing cytomegalovirus status from the catalog of TCR beta chain sequences. TCRdb holds this immuneACCESS table with in-frame rearrangements only. Some clones are missing; in checked studies, unresolved V genes explain under half, and the rest has no known cause. That table supplies the V and J calls and clone size; D and trimming were determined from the DNA. A total of some 69,000 clones appear in this sample, more than 95% of them only once. Under 2.5% of the sample is held by the ten biggest clonotypes. Study-wide conclusions, independent of this receptor: In a later analysis, TCRs clustered in the first cohort were found to also tend to co-occur in the 120 or so validation repertoires, with 85% to 95% of cluster scores above 0. The authors suggested that the approach could potentially be generalized to other disease states and immunological phenotypes. In vitro tests confirmed that a few of the cytomegalovirus-associated TCR beta chains recognize cytomegalovirus antigens. The study gave a list of 150 to 200 TCR beta chains associated with cytomegalovirus. A later analysis lacked HLA typing for the validation cohort, so it scored co-occurrence in that cohort across all 110 or so repertoires. Most TCR sequences were observed very rarely across donors, whereas some public TCRs were present in many individuals. The classifier was reported to diagnose cytomegalovirus status with high specificity and sensitivity in both the original cohort and the validation cohort.

The donors belonged to the validation cohort of approximately 130 subjects, which was separate from the approximately 700-subject first cohort. The sequenced sample consisted of PBMCs. Rearrangement joined TRBV5-6 to TRBJ2-7; TRBD1 matches 9 bases in the middle. This receptor was identified in a man in his late teens or twenties in good health and CMV-seronegative. The CDR3 region has the sequence CASSLLSGQGYEQYF. The sequence in DNA is TGTGCCAGCAGCTTGTTATCGGGACAGGGCTACGAGCAGTACTTC.